These 10 T cell receptor beta chains came from one sample sequenced in a study of response to subunit inactivated influenza vaccine. Using its own MiXCR run on the RT-PCR reads, TCRdb lists one record per CDR3 protein. The table includes 530,000 or so distinct CDR3 sequences, 25% detected once. This specimen was CD4+ T cells sorted from PBMCs, taken roughly 5 days after vaccination. Receptors were obtained from a man aged 50 to 59 who received an inactivated influenza vaccine.

The genes are TRBV12-3 or TRBV12-4 and TRBJ1-4; TRBD1 matches at 9 bases. The length of the CDR3 is 15 residues. V shed 0 bases and J 7 bases; nucleotides not matched to a gene: 3. The chain's CDR3 is CASSLATGGREKLFF. DNA for the CDR3: TGTGCCAGCAGTTTAGCGACAGGGGGTCGTGAAAAACTGTTTTTT.

This clonotype was observed a few times. The rearrangement joins TRBV5-1 to TRBJ1-1; D is undetermined. Germline V lookup: CDR1 SGHRS, CDR2 YFSETQ. The CDR3 length is 15 residues. V lost 2 bases, J lost 2 bases, and 13 bases lay in between. The CDR3 region is CASSLRRHQNTEAFF. DNA of the CDR3: TGCGCCAGCAGCTTACGACGACACCAAAACACTGAAGCTTTCTTT.

About this clonotype: Mismatch with germline at one junction end may stem from a read error. The chain carries TRBV7-7 and TRBJ2-5; D is perhaps TRBD1 or TRBD2 (5 bases each). CDR1 is SSHAT, CDR2 FNYEAQ, per germline (reference sequence). This CDR3 region has 14 residues. CDR3: CASSLARGGETQYF. In DNA, the CDR3 is TGTGCTAGCAGCTTAGCGCGTGGGGGTGAGACCCAGTACTTC.

There are a few counts of this clonotype. This chain joins TRBV6-1 and TRBJ1-1; maybe TRBD1 (5 bases). The CDR3 is made up of 14 amino acids. The V gene lost 7 bases and the J gene lost 3 bases, with 15 bases spanning the gap. Germline V lookup: CDR1 MNHNS, CDR2 SASEGT. CDR3 in DNA: TGTGCCAGCAAACCCAGTGGGGGGTACACTGAAGCTTTCTTT. Amino acid sequence: CASKPSGGYTEAFF.

The chain recombines TRBV29-1 with TRBJ2-1, with D perhaps matching TRBD2 (6 bases). The CDR3 has 12 residues. The germline CDR1 and CDR2 sequences are SQVTM and ANQGSEA. The V and J ends lost 2 bases and 8 bases respectively, with 10 bases between them. CDR3 in amino acids: CSVEFGGHEQFF. For the CDR3, the DNA is TGCAGCGTTGAATTTGGAGGGCATGAGCAGTTCTTC.

In this sample, this clonotype turned up a few times. The chain employs TRBV7-2 and TRBJ2-7; perhaps D is TRBD1 or TRBD2 (5 bases each). The CDR3 is made up of 14 amino acids. The V end lost 4 bases, the J end lost 2 bases, and 12 bases lay between the germline ends. Germline V gives CDR1 SGHTA, CDR2 FQGNSA. CDR3 in amino acids: CASSSQGPPYEQYF. The CDR3 nucleotides read TGTGCCAGCAGCTCCCAGGGACCCCCCTACGAGCAGTACTTC.

This clonotype was detected only a few times. The gene calls are TRBV7-2 and TRBJ2-3; D may be TRBD1 or TRBD2 (5 bases each). V was shortened by 2 bases and J by 9 bases, with 15 bases between the two germline ends. CDR3 length equals 14 residues. Per germline, CDR1 SGHTA and CDR2 FQGNSA. The CDR3 DNA sequence: TGTGCCAGCAGCTTACAAAAGGGACGGGTCACGCAGTATTTT. Translation: CASSLQKGRVTQYF.

This clonotype was recorded a few times. This chain uses TRBV7-8 with TRBJ2-7; 9 nucleotides line up with TRBD1. CDR1 is SGHVS and CDR2 is FQNEAQ in the germline V gene. V trimming: 4 bases; J trimming: 9 bases; junction bases outside the gene matches: 7. This CDR3 contains 13 residues. CDR3: CASSSQGAGVQYF. The CDR3 nucleotides read TGTGCCAGCAGCTCACAGGGGGCTGGCGTGCAGTACTTC.

This clonotype was recorded many times. The chain couples TRBV3-1 to TRBJ2-2; weak D call: TRBD2 (6 bases). The CDR3 runs 14 residues. Germline loops: CDR1 LGHDT, CDR2 YNNKEL (reference sequence). The V end lost 4 bases, the J end lost 5 bases, and 11 bases lay between the germline ends. Here the CDR3 reads CASSRGRRTGELFF. The CDR3 DNA follows: TGTGCCAGCAGCCGTGGGAGGCGGACCGGGGAGCTGTTTTTT.

Notes on this clonotype: Its ends do not fully match the called genes, so a read error is possible. The rearrangement joins TRBV7-7 to TRBJ2-2; TRBD2 is a possible D gene (6 bases). The CDR3 runs 15 residues. The germline V gene encodes CDR1 SSHAT and CDR2 FNYEAQ (reference sequence). The CDR3 here is CASSSAGTQAGELFF. The CDR3 nucleotides read TGTGCTAGCAGCTCCGCCGGGACTCAGGCCGGGGAGCTGTTTTTT. The entire variable domain, with the rest obtained from reference TRBV7-7 and TRBJ2-2, is as follows: GAGVSQSPRYKVTKRGQDVTLRCDPISSHATLYWYQQALGQGPEFLTYFNYEAQPDKSGLPSDRFSAERPEGSISTLTIQRTEQRDSAMYRCASSSAGTQAGELFFGEGSRLTVL.